This TCR beta chain was identified during a study of blood T cell repertoires in COVID-19 (dated by TCRdb to about 2020). The study in broad terms: Samples covering the acute and convalescent phases of COVID-19 were provided by collaborators in the United States, Italy and Spain. The material from the prospective study consisted of cDNA or gDNA derived from T cells, B-cell-depleted T cells, or PBMCs. Deeply sampled blood TCRbeta repertoires from subjects exposed to, actively infected with, or recovered from COVID-19 were included in the dataset. The repertoires were released in a freely available public database intended as a resource for research on the immune response to SARS-CoV-2. Samples were obtained from the ongoing ImmuneRACE study (first 160 participants) and from 1,000 to 1,500 subjects provided by 6 global collaborators. The sample metadata nearly always contained a de-identified subject ID, COVID-19 status, age in years and sex. Where available, HLA class I and class II types were obtained from metadata supplied by the sample provider rather than from assay-based typing. Findings and caveats that apply to the study as a whole: The amount of clinical and demographic metadata varied by source and participant and was provided uncurated.

The immunoSEQ Assay, a bias-controlled multiplex PCR, was used to amplify TCRbeta CDR3 regions from genomic DNA. On the study's bioinformatics: Within the assay, amplification of reference gene primers was used to estimate how many nucleated cells each sample contained. Sequence reads were collapsed and filtered to measure the absolute abundance of every unique TCRbeta CDR3 rearrangement. Productive Simpson clonality was computed per sample as the square root of Simpson's diversity index over productive rearrangements. The immuneACCESS repertoire file appears here via TCRdb, limited to in-frame rearrangements. These files lack a portion of the clones; in checked studies, under half of the deficit traces to unresolved V genes, and the cause of the others is not known. Clone size and V and J calls were adopted from that table, with D and trimming inferred from the DNA. Recorded for this sample are over 110,000 clones; roughly 85% of them occurred a single time. The top ten clonotypes cover approximately 4% of the sample.

Points on this clone: Its binding antigen is unknown. Base qualities are missing; no much larger clone stands one base away.

The germline V gene (reference sequence) yields SGHKS for CDR1 and YYEKEE for CDR2. The CDR3 covers 14 residues, taking in both the cysteine and the phenylalanine. The kept DNA is CDR3 alone, 42 bases in frame from the first base. V is shortened by 4 bases, J by 0 bases, and the region joining them spans 11 bases. Collaborating institutions collected whole blood in K2EDTA tubes following their own protocols. For TCRbeta analysis, collaborator samples were shipped as frozen whole blood, as isolated PBMCs, or as DNA extracted from either sample type. Recombination joined TRBV5-5 with TRBJ2-7; the D gene is possibly TRBD2, with 6 bases matching. Specimen: peripheral blood. The receptor comes from a man aged 55-75 years with acute or convalescent COVID-19. Read as DNA, the sequence is TGTGCCAGCAGCCCGGTGGGGGGCTCCTACGAGCAGTACTTC. Its product reads: CASSPVGGSYEQYF.